This T cell receptor (beta chain) emerged from a study of cytomegalovirus exposure and HLA in healthy donors. The assay was immunoSEQ multiplex PCR, and TCRdb's table has in-frame clones only and misses some. The sample shows 190,000 or so clones, 80% to 85% of them seen only once. The CDR3 runs 17 residues. Germline CDR1 is LGHNT and CDR2 is FRNRAP. V dropped 0 bases and J dropped 8 bases, with 19 bases sitting between them. This TCR was recovered from a woman aged 18-29 years in good health and CMV-seropositive. The chain combines TRBV12-5 with TRBJ1-4; D remains unclear. Sequencing used PBMCs. The CDR3, as DNA: TGTGCTAGTGGTTTGGTACTCCCGGGAGGGCGTGGGGAAAAACTGTTTTTT. It yields the protein CASGLVLPGGRGEKLFF.